These T cell receptor beta chains were read from a single sample in a study of T cells in localized non-small cell lung cancer. Data came from immunoSEQ multiplex PCR; TCRdb stores just in-frame clones and leaves some out. Here the sample spans roughly 72,000 clones, 85% to 90% being singletons. Source: peripheral blood, taken before any cancer treatment. Receptors originate from a male donor at least 60 years old with stage III squamous cell lung carcinoma. Each CDR3 is given with its conserved first and last residue. A D gene is named only where the DNA matches it firmly. Only some rows state a clone size, as once, few, many or a class for expanded clones.

. TRBJ2-3 . TRBV5-1 TGCGCCAGCAGCTCCCCAGAGGGGTATACGCAGTATTTT CASSSPEGYTQYF
TRBD1 TRBJ2-5 . TRBV5-1 TGCGCCAGCAGCTGGGACAGGGGAGCCCAGGGGACCCAGTACTTC CASSWDRGAQGTQYF
. TRBJ1-1 . TRBV12-5 TGTGCTAGTGGTTTGGTACCGGCAACAGGGTACAACACTGAAGCTTTCTTT CASGLVPATGYNTEAFF
TRBD1 TRBJ2-2 . TRBV7-7 TGTGCCAGCAGCTCCCCGACAGGGACCGGGGAGCTGTTTTTT CASSSPTGTGELFF
. TRBJ2-2 . TRBV21-1 TGTGCCAGCAGCCGCACGACGACAGGGAGGAACACCGGGGAGCTGTTTTTT CASSRTTTGRNTGELFF
. TRBJ1-1 few TRBV30 TGTGCCCTTCTCAGGAGCAACACTGAAGCTTTCTTT CALLRSNTEAFF
. TRBJ2-2 few TRBV9 TGTGCCAGCAGCCTAGGTCATCCCGGGGAGCTGTTTTTT CASSLGHPGELFF
. TRBJ2-1 once TRBV29-1 TGCAGCGTTCGGAAGGGCGGTGAGTATGAGCAGTTCTTC CSVRKGGEYEQFF
. TRBJ1-6 . TRBV27 TGTGCCAGCAGTCCCTGGGGACAAAATTCACCCCTCCACTTT CASSPWGQNSPLHF
TRBD1 TRBJ2-2 . TRBV4-2 TGTGCCAGCAATCGAGGGGGCCCCAACACCGGGGAGCTGTTTTTT CASNRGGPNTGELFF
. TRBJ1-1 . TRBV6-6 TGTGCCAGCAGTTTTGGGGTTCGTTCTGGGGCTTTCTTT CASSFGVRSGAFF
TRBD1 TRBJ2-1 once TRBV10-3 TGTGCCGTCCAGCAAGGGGGCTCGGATGAGCAGTTCTTC CAVQQGGSDEQFF
. TRBJ2-3 . TRBV7-2 TGTGCCAGCAGAATAACCGGACCCACAGATACGCAGTATTTT CASRITGPTDTQYF
. TRBJ2-3 . TRBV5-4 TGTGCCAGCAGCTTGGGATTGGGGGGGGCGGATACGCAGTATTTT CASSLGLGGADTQYF
. TRBJ1-5 few TRBV4-1 TGCGCCAGCAGCCACGTCACAGGGACCAATCAGCCCCAGCATTTT CASSHVTGTNQPQHF
TRBD1 TRBJ2-5 . TRBV7-2 TGTGCCAGCAGCTTCGGGACAGGCCGATCTGGAGGGGAGACCCAGTACTTC CASSFGTGRSGGETQYF
TRBD1 TRBJ2-5 . TRBV11-3 TGTGCCAGCAGCTTAGATTTGGGACAGGGCTGGGAGACCCAGTACTTC CASSLDLGQGWETQYF
. TRBJ1-2 . TRBV5-6 TGTGCCAGCAGATTTGGACAATCAGTTGCCTATTCCTTTAACTATGGCTACACCTTC CASRFGQSVAYSFNYGYTF
TRBD2 TRBJ2-7 . TRBV30 TGTGCCTCCCGCGGGGGGGTATCCTACGAGCAGTACTTC CASRGGVSYEQYF
. TRBJ1-3 . TRBV30 TGTGCCTGGAGTATGGGGCAAGCTGGAAACACCATATATTTT CAWSMGQAGNTIYF
. TRBJ1-3 . TRBV29-1 TGCAGCGTTCTACTCAACTCTGGAAACACCATATATTTT CSVLLNSGNTIYF
. TRBJ2-1 . TRBV6-1 TGTGCCAGCAGTGAAGCGCCCAGGGCAACCTACAATGAGCAGTTCTTC CASSEAPRATYNEQFF
TRBD1 TRBJ2-1 . TRBV27 TGTGCCAGCAGTAAGAACGCAGGGGGCTCCAATGAGCAGTTCTTC CASSKNAGGSNEQFF
. TRBJ1-5 few TRBV7-2 TGTGCCAGCAGCTTAGGACGTTCTGGCAATCAGCCCCAGCATTTT CASSLGRSGNQPQHF
. TRBJ2-6 . TRBV5-4 TGTGCCAGCAGCTTGGAGTTGGGGGCCAACGTCCTGACTTTC CASSLELGANVLTF
TRBD1 TRBJ1-1 . TRBV19 TGTGCCAGTAGTACAGCCGGGACAGGGGCGACTGAAGCTTTCTTT CASSTAGTGATEAFF
. TRBJ2-7 . TRBV6-6 TGTGCCAGCAGTTACTCGCGATACGAGCAGTACTTC CASSYSRYEQYF
TRBD1 TRBJ1-1 . TRBV30 TGTGCCTGGAGTCCGGGACAGGTTACGAACACTGAAGCTTTCTTT CAWSPGQVTNTEAFF
TRBD1 TRBJ1-1 . TRBV6-4 TGTGCCAGCAGTGAAGGGACAGGGCTTCAAGCTTTCTTT CASSEGTGLQAFF
TRBD2 TRBJ2-3 . TRBV5-4 TGTGCCAGCAGCTTGGCGGGGCTAGCGGGGGGAACAGATACGCAGTATTTT CASSLAGLAGGTDTQYF
. TRBJ2-2 . TRBV11-3 TGTGCCAGCAGCTTAGAAGTGCCCGGGGAGCTGTTTTTT CASSLEVPGELFF
TRBD1 TRBJ2-2 . TRBV4-3 TGCGCCAGCAGCCAAAACAGGGGGAGGTCGAACACCGGGGAGCTGTTTTTT CASSQNRGRSNTGELFF
. TRBJ1-2 few TRBV29-1 TGCAGCGTGGCGAGCGGGACACGTAACTATGGCTACACCTTC CSVASGTRNYGYTF
. TRBJ1-4 medium-sized TRBV27 TGTGCCAGCAGCCGATCGGCCGACACAACTAATGAAAAACTGTTTTTT CASSRSADTTNEKLFF
. TRBJ1-1 once TRBV11-2 TGTGCCAGCAGCTTTCTAGGTGAAGCTTTCTTT CASSFLGEAFF
. TRBJ2-7 . TRBV30 TGTGCCTGGCAACGGGACTTACTCTACGAGCAGTACTTC CAWQRDLLYEQYF
. TRBJ1-4 . TRBV19 TGTGCCAGTAGTGTGCCAAGAGGACAGATTAATGAAAAACTGTTTTTT CASSVPRGQINEKLFF
. TRBJ2-2 . TRBV19 TGTGCCAGTAGTATATACCCGAACACCGGGGAGCTGTTTTTT CASSIYPNTGELFF
. TRBJ2-1 . TRBV6-5 TGTGCCAGCAGCCTTGATACGCCCAATGAGCAGTTCTTC CASSLDTPNEQFF
. TRBJ2-7 many TRBV14 TGTGCCAGCAGCCAAGGCTACGAGCAGTACTTC CASSQGYEQYF
. TRBJ2-2 . TRBV7-2 TGTGCCAGCAGCTTAATCGGGGGCGAGAACACCGGGGAGCTGTTTTTT CASSLIGGENTGELFF
TRBD1 TRBJ1-6 . TRBV27 TGTGCCAGCAGTCGCTCAAGCAAACCAGGGACAGCTTCACCCCTCCACTTT CASSRSSKPGTASPLHF
TRBD1 TRBJ2-2 . TRBV5-1 TGCGCCAGCAGCTTAACCGGGACAGGCCTGGGGGACACCGGGGAGCTGTTTTTT CASSLTGTGLGDTGELFF
. TRBJ2-5 . TRBV5-6 TGTGCCAGCAGCTTGAGCGCAGGGAAAAAGACCCAGTACTTC CASSLSAGKKTQYF